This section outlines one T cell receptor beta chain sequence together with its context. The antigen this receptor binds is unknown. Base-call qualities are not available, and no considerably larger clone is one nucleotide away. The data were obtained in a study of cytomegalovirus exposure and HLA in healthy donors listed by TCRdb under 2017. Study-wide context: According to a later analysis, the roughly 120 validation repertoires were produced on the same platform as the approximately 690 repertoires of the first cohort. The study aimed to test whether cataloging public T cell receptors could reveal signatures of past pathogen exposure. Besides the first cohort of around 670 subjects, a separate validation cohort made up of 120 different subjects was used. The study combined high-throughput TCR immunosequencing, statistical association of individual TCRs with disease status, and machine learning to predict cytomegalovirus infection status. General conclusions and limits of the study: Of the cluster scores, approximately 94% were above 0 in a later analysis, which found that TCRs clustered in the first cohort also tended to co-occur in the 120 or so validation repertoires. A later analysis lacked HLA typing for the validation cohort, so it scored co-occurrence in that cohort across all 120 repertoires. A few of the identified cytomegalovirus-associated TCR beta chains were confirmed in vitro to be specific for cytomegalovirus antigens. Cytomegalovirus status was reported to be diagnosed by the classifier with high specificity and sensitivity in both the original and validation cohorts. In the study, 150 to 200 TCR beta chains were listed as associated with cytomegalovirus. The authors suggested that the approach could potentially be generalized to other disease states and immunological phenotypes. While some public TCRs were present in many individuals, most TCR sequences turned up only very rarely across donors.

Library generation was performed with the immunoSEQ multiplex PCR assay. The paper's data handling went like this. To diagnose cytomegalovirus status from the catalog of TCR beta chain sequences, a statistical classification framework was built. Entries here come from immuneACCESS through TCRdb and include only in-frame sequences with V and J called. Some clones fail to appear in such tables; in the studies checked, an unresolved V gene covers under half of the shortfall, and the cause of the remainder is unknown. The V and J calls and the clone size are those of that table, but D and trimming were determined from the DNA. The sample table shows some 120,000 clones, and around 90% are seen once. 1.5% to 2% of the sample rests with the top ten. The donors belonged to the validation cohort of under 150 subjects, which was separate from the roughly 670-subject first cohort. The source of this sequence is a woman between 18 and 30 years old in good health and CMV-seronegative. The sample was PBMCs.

CDR3 loop: CASSPPGGTGMGNEQFF. In nucleotides, the sequence is TGTGCCAGCTCACCACCGGGAGGGACAGGGATGGGCAATGAGCAGTTCTTC. The chain employs TRBV18 and TRBJ2-1, with 9 bases matching TRBD1. Germline trimming: 0 bases from V, 6 bases from J; junction bases outside gene matches: 9. Inclusive of the bounding cysteine and phenylalanine, the CDR3 is 17 residues long. This entry keeps only the CDR3 DNA: 51 bases, framed from base 1. The germline V gene supplies CDR1 KGHSH and CDR2 LQKENI.